Listed below are T cell receptor beta chains from one sample, sequenced in a study of blood T cell repertoires in COVID-19. The protocol was immunoSEQ multiplex PCR, while the TCRdb copy is restricted to in-frame clones and leaves out a portion. This sample has about 220,000 clones, with 82% found just once. The sample was peripheral blood. Receptor source: an elderly woman with acute or convalescent COVID-19. The CDR3 runs from the conserved cysteine through the conserved F or W. The D gene is left open where the match is weak. Rows give clone size only sometimes, using once, few, many, or a class for an expanded clone.

d_call,cdr3_length,j_call,v_call,clone_size,cdr3_aa,cdr3_nt
TRBD2,18,TRBJ2-3,TRBV7-3,.,CASSLTRLAGVGTDTQYF,TGTGCCAGCAGCTTAACCCGACTAGCGGGGGTTGGCACAGATACGCAGTATTTT
.,15,TRBJ1-6,TRBV7-9,many,CASSSRGGRDSPLHF,TGTGCCAGCAGCTCTAGGGGGGGCAGGGATTCACCCCTCCACTTT
.,14,TRBJ1-3,TRBV5-1,.,CASSFGELGNTIYF,TGCGCCAGCAGCTTCGGAGAATTAGGAAACACCATATATTTT
.,14,TRBJ1-1,TRBV6-1,.,CASSEWGEDTEAFF,TGTGCCAGCAGTGAATGGGGAGAGGACACTGAAGCTTTCTTT
.,13,TRBJ1-2,TRBV6-5,.,CATSVTANYGYTF,TGTGCCACCTCTGTTACTGCTAACTATGGCTACACCTTC
TRBD1,15,TRBJ1-1,TRBV5-4,.,CASSSWDRGNTEAFF,TGTGCCAGCAGCTCCTGGGACAGGGGGAACACTGAAGCTTTCTTT
.,15,TRBJ1-4,TRBV9,.,CASTPSGRKDEKLFF,TGTGCCAGCACCCCCAGCGGGAGAAAAGACGAAAAACTGTTTTTT
.,15,TRBJ2-6,TRBV3-1/TRBV3-2,few,CASSLHRPGANVLTF,TGTGCCAGCAGCCTACACAGGCCCGGGGCCAACGTCCTGACTTTC
.,13,TRBJ1-1,TRBV6-4,.,CASSEQLNTEAFF,TGTGCCAGCAGTGAGCAGTTGAACACTGAAGCTTTCTTT
TRBD1,13,TRBJ1-2,TRBV2,.,CASSATGVDGYTF,TGTGCCAGCAGTGCCACAGGGGTAGATGGCTACACCTTC
TRBD1,14,TRBJ1-2,TRBV10-3,few,CAIRPGQDNYGYTF,TGTGCCATCAGACCGGGACAGGACAACTATGGCTACACCTTC
.,13,TRBJ2-7,TRBV11-2,.,CASSSRVYYEQYF,TGTGCCAGCAGCTCCAGGGTCTACTACGAGCAGTACTTC
TRBD1,15,TRBJ2-7,TRBV7-2,.,CASSIVGTGAYEQYF,TGTGCCAGCAGCATAGTCGGGACAGGGGCCTACGAGCAGTACTTC
.,12,TRBJ1-1,TRBV28,.,CASSLGPTEAFF,TGTGCCAGCAGTCTGGGCCCCACTGAAGCTTTCTTT
TRBD1,13,TRBJ2-1,TRBV24-1,.,CATSALRGNEQFF,TGTGCCACCAGTGCCCTCAGGGGGAATGAGCAGTTCTTC
.,14,TRBJ1-4,TRBV19,.,CASNPGGENEKLFF,TGTGCCAGTAACCCCGGGGGGGAGAATGAAAAACTGTTTTTT
.,13,TRBJ1-1,TRBV14,.,CASSRAGSPEAFF,TGTGCCAGCAGCCGCGCAGGGTCCCCTGAAGCTTTCTTT
.,17,TRBJ1-4,TRBV5-8,.,CASSSGGGAATNEKLFF,TGTGCCAGCAGCTCTGGAGGGGGGGCTGCAACTAATGAAAAACTGTTTTTT
.,13,TRBJ1-6,TRBV11-3,.,CASSFRQGSPLHF,TGTGCCAGCAGCTTTCGGCAGGGATCACCCCTCCACTTT
.,15,TRBJ1-4,TRBV28,.,CASSPTGMLNEKLFF,TGTGCCAGCAGTCCTACGGGGATGTTGAATGAAAAACTGTTTTTT
.,14,TRBJ1-2,TRBV3-1/TRBV3-2,few,CASSQLRVVDGYTF,TGTGCCAGCAGCCAGCTGAGGGTGGTCGATGGCTACACCTTC
.,12,TRBJ1-1,TRBV30,.,CAWRRVNTEAFF,TGTGCCTGGAGACGAGTGAACACTGAAGCTTTCTTT
.,15,TRBJ1-5,TRBV5-6,.,CASSSLTAGNQPQHF,TGTGCCAGCAGCTCCCTAACGGCGGGGAATCAGCCCCAGCATTTT
.,16,TRBJ2-2,TRBV2,.,CASSLNRVANTGELFF,TGTGCCAGCAGTCTAAACAGGGTCGCGAACACCGGGGAGCTGTTTTTT
.,15,TRBJ2-3,TRBV19,few,CASSPAGVYTDTQYF,TGTGCCAGTAGCCCTGCAGGGGTATACACAGATACGCAGTATTTT
TRBD1,12,TRBJ2-1,TRBV10-3,.,CANGQGIGEQFF,TGTGCCAACGGACAGGGGATCGGTGAGCAGTTCTTC
.,13,TRBJ1-1,TRBV4-1,.,CASSRQSATEAFF,TGCGCCAGCAGCCGGCAGAGCGCCACTGAAGCTTTCTTT
.,13,TRBJ2-1,TRBV3-1/TRBV3-2,.,CASSPGLNNEQFF,TGTGCCAGCAGCCCGGGACTTAACAATGAGCAGTTCTTC
TRBD1,15,TRBJ2-2,TRBV5-4,few,CASSLQGANTGELFF,TGTGCCAGCAGCTTGCAGGGGGCGAACACCGGGGAGCTGTTTTTT
TRBD1,15,TRBJ1-4,TRBV4-1,.,CASSQGQGTNEKLFF,TGCGCCAGCAGCCAAGGACAGGGAACTAATGAAAAACTGTTTTTT
TRBD1,16,TRBJ1-4,TRBV3-1/TRBV3-2,.,CASSRRTGGANEKLFF,TGTGCCAGCAGCCGAAGAACAGGGGGAGCTAATGAAAAACTGTTTTTT
.,13,TRBJ2-2,TRBV2,.,CASRVSTTGELFF,TGTGCCAGCAGGGTTTCTACGACCGGGGAGCTGTTTTTT
.,15,TRBJ1-3,TRBV15,.,CATSRVRGMSNTIYF,TGTGCCACCAGCAGAGTCCGCGGAATGTCAAACACCATATATTTT
.,16,TRBJ2-2,TRBV18,.,CASSPGADSSTGELFF,TGTGCCAGCTCACCGGGGGCTGATTCGAGCACCGGGGAGCTGTTTTTT
.,16,TRBJ1-2,TRBV5-1,few,CASSLGDIAANYGYTF,TGCGCCAGCAGCTTGGGGGACATCGCAGCTAACTATGGCTACACCTTC
.,13,TRBJ1-5,TRBV6-5,few,CASIRGAEQPQHF,TGTGCCAGCATCCGGGGGGCAGAGCAGCCCCAGCATTTT
.,14,TRBJ2-7,TRBV13,once,CASSLRTGSYEQYF,TGTGCCAGCAGCCTGCGAACAGGGTCCTACGAGCAGTACTTC
.,16,TRBJ1-1,TRBV7-9,.,CASSRALLTESTEAFF,TGTGCCAGCAGCCGAGCCCTTCTGACAGAGAGCACTGAAGCTTTCTTT
.,13,TRBJ1-5,TRBV3-1/TRBV3-2,.,CASSPSQDQPQHF,TGTGCCAGCAGCCCATCACAGGATCAGCCCCAGCATTTT
TRBD1,13,TRBJ2-7,TRBV11-1,.,CASSLTGVYEQYF,TGTGCCAGCAGCTTAACAGGGGTCTACGAGCAGTACTTC
TRBD1,13,TRBJ1-1,TRBV18,once,CASSRTGDTEAFF,TGTGCCAGCTCCCGGACAGGGGACACTGAAGCTTTCTTT
.,13,TRBJ1-5,TRBV7-2,.,CASSRQGNQPQHF,TGTGCCAGCAGCCGACAAGGCAATCAGCCCCAGCATTTT
TRBD2,15,TRBJ2-7,TRBV27,.,CASSFSTSGVYEQYF,TGTGCCAGCAGTTTCAGCACTAGCGGGGTGTACGAGCAGTACTTC
.,13,TRBJ2-7,TRBV12-3/TRBV12-4,.,CASSLRRGYEQYF,TGTGCCAGCAGTTTGAGAAGGGGCTACGAGCAGTACTTC
.,16,TRBJ1-6,TRBV11-2,once,CASSLGTPRMDSPLHF,TGTGCCAGCAGCCTAGGGACACCGAGGATGGATTCACCCCTCCACTTT
.,16,TRBJ1-4,TRBV28,.,CASSRLQSGYREKLFF,TGTGCCAGCAGCCGACTTCAATCAGGGTACCGGGAAAAACTGTTTTTT
TRBD1,15,TRBJ1-5,TRBV4-3,.,CASSQERQGSQPQHF,TGCGCCAGCAGCCAAGAGAGACAGGGGAGTCAGCCCCAGCATTTT
TRBD1,15,TRBJ1-1,TRBV28,.,CASSLRAGGNTEAFF,TGTGCCAGCAGTTTGCGGGCAGGGGGGAACACTGAAGCTTTCTTT
TRBD2,15,TRBJ2-1,TRBV11-3,.,CASSLFAGGYNEQFF,TGTGCCAGCAGCTTATTCGCGGGGGGCTACAATGAGCAGTTCTTC
TRBD1,18,TRBJ2-2,TRBV4-1,.,CASSRGQGVGLNTGELFF,TGCGCCAGCAGCCGCGGACAGGGGGTCGGGTTGAACACCGGGGAGCTGTTTTTT
.,12,TRBJ1-3,TRBV30,.,CAWSVLGNTIYF,TGTGCCTGGAGTGTCCTAGGAAACACCATATATTTT
TRBD2,15,TRBJ2-5,TRBV7-9,few,CASSSSGLAHYLQYF,TGTGCCAGCAGCTCGTCGGGACTAGCACATTACCTCCAGTACTTC
.,16,TRBJ2-6,TRBV5-1,.,CASSLGTGYGANVLTF,TGCGCCAGCAGCTTGGGAACGGGGTATGGGGCCAACGTCCTGACTTTC
.,16,TRBJ1-5,TRBV6-2/TRBV6-3,.,CASSKPSRGEDQPQHF,TGTGCCAGCAGCAAGCCCAGCAGGGGAGAGGACCAGCCCCAGCATTTT
TRBD2,19,TRBJ2-3,TRBV7-9,many,CASSLVRTSGGATADTQYF,TGTGCCAGCAGCTTAGTCCGGACTAGCGGGGGGGCAACGGCAGATACGCAGTATTTT
.,16,TRBJ2-1,TRBV3-1/TRBV3-2,.,CASSQDIGAPYNEQFF,TGTGCCAGCAGCCAAGATATAGGGGCCCCCTACAATGAGCAGTTCTTC
.,12,TRBJ2-7,TRBV2,.,CASRDSWYEQYF,TGTGCCAGCAGGGACAGTTGGTACGAGCAGTACTTC
.,15,TRBJ2-2,TRBV3-1/TRBV3-2,few,CASSPRDSLPGELFF,TGTGCCAGCAGCCCCCGTGACAGCCTCCCCGGGGAGCTGTTTTTT
.,13,TRBJ2-2,TRBV12-3/TRBV12-4,.,CASSRFWTGELFF,TGTGCCAGCAGCCGGTTCTGGACCGGGGAGCTGTTTTTT